Below, 27 T cell receptor beta chains from the same sample are listed, as sequenced in a study of PD-1 blockade in classical Hodgkin lymphoma. Assay: immunoSEQ multiplex PCR; the TCRdb copy retains only in-frame clones and omits some. The sample lists some 70,000 clones, roughly 93% seen once, with more than 2% in the top ten. As to time point: newly diagnosed, previously untreated cHL patient sample. Sequenced sample: peripheral blood mononuclear cells (PBMCs). These receptors were collected from a human donor with classical Hodgkin lymphoma.

The rearrangement links TRBV29-1 to TRBJ1-4, with 10 bases lining up with TRBD1. J gave up 4 bases and V 2 bases, and 4 bases lay outside the gene matches. The CDR3 is 15 residues long. Per germline, CDR1 SQVTM and CDR2 ANQGSEA. CDR3 residues: CSVERRDRGNEKLFF. CDR3 coding DNA: TGCAGCGTTGAACGCCGGGACAGGGGTAATGAAAAACTGTTTTTT.

The chain combines TRBV11-2 with TRBJ2-1; D gene ambiguous. Looked up from germline, CDR1 is SGHAT and CDR2 is FQNNGV. CDR3 length: 16 amino acids. V was shortened by 4 bases and J by 0 bases, with 13 bases between the two germline ends. CDR3 sequence: CASSSTYGLSYNEQFF. CDR3 bases: TGTGCCAGCAGCTCCACTTACGGCCTCTCCTACAATGAGCAGTTCTTC.

The V gene is TRBV7-2, the J gene TRBJ1-1; D is unclear. This CDR3 is built from 14 residues. Trimming stripped 5 bases from V and 1 base from J, with 11 bases between. CDR1 and CDR2 (germline): SGHTA, FQGNSA. The CDR3: CASSTQLENTEAFF. As DNA, the CDR3 is TGTGCCAGCAGCACACAGCTAGAGAACACTGAAGCTTTCTTT.

The chain uses TRBV27 and TRBJ2-2; a weak D match, TRBD2 (6 bases). The CDR3 has 12 residues. Deletions cut 3 bases from V and 7 bases from J, with 6 bases between. Germline loops: CDR1 MNHEY, CDR2 SMNVEV (reference sequence). CDR3 amino acids: CASSFSGGELFF. DNA for the CDR3: TGTGCCAGCAGTTTTAGCGGCGGGGAGCTGTTTTTT.

The chain carries TRBV5-1 and TRBJ2-5, with 14 bases aligning to TRBD2. The germline CDR1 and CDR2 sequences are SGHRS and YFSETQ. V trimming: 2 bases; J trimming: 4 bases; junction bases outside the gene matches: 16. The CDR3 loop spans 20 amino acids. The CDR3 spells CASSFQPGTSGSRKGETQYF. CDR3 DNA: TGCGCCAGCAGCTTTCAACCAGGGACTAGCGGGAGTAGGAAGGGAGAGACCCAGTACTTC.

This rearrangement joins TRBV18 to TRBJ2-7; 9 bases align to TRBD1. Per germline, CDR1 KGHSH and CDR2 LQKENI. The CDR3 extends over 15 amino acids. The ends lost 3 bases at V and 1 base at J; junction bases unmatched: 4. The CDR3 is CASSPKDRGSYEQYF. In DNA form, the CDR3 reads TGTGCCAGCTCACCTAAGGACAGGGGTTCCTACGAGCAGTACTTC.

J is TRBJ2-7 and V is TRBV4-1; D gene unclear. This CDR3 is 14 amino acids long. With 3 bases removed from V and 3 bases from J, the gap between germline ends came to 12 bases. Germline V gene lookup returns CDR1 MGHRA and CDR2 YSYEKL. The CDR3 loop reads CASSHRVMGYEQYF. The CDR3 DNA sequence: TGCGCCAGCAGCCACCGGGTGATGGGCTACGAGCAGTACTTC.

V is TRBV6-6 and J is TRBJ2-3, with a tentative D call TRBD2 (6 bases). V was trimmed by 6 bases and J by 1 base, leaving 11 bases between them. Germline CDR1 MNHNY, CDR2 SVGAGI (reference sequence). CDR3 size: 14 residues. The CDR3 DNA sequence: TGTGCCAGCAGAAACGGGGAGGGCACAGATACGCAGTATTTT. Encoded protein: CASRNGEGTDTQYF.

The chain employs TRBV2 and TRBJ1-1; 7 bases match TRBD1. Per the germline V gene, CDR1 is SNHLY and CDR2 is FYNNEI. The CDR3 runs 12 residues. Trimming removed 6 bases from V and 4 bases from J; junction bases left unmatched: 2. The CDR3 is CASSRQGTEAFF. CDR3 DNA: TGTGCCAGCAGCCGACAGGGCACTGAAGCTTTCTTT.

This chain links TRBV5-6 with TRBJ2-3, with D unresolved. CDR1 is SGHDT and CDR2 is YYEEEE in the germline V gene. The CDR3 sequence is 12 residues long. Trimming took off 3 bases at V and 6 bases at J, with 8 bases between the two ends. CDR3 residues: CASSSVPDTQYF. The CDR3 DNA reads as TGTGCCAGCAGCTCGGTCCCCGATACGCAGTATTTT. Supplemented by reference TRBV5-6 and TRBJ2-3, the full variable domain reads DAGVTQSPTHLIKTRGQQVTLRCSPKSGHDTVSWYQQALGQGPQFIFQYYEEEERQRGNFPDRFSGHQFPNYSSELNVNALLLGDSALYLCASSSVPDTQYFGPGTRLTVL.

V is TRBV5-4 and J is TRBJ1-4; 8 bases are a match to TRBD1. V shed 4 bases, J shed 7 bases, and the junction held 3 bases outside the gene matches. Germline loops: CDR1 SGHNT, CDR2 YYREEE (reference sequence). The CDR3 extends over 13 amino acids. As DNA, the CDR3 is TGTGCCAGCAGCAGGACAGGGACTGAAAAACTGTTTTTT. Translated: CASSRTGTEKLFF.

V and J are TRBV11-3 and TRBJ1-5; 7 nucleotides agree with TRBD1. J was trimmed by 0 bases and V by 5 bases; bases with no gene match: 7. The CDR3 is 16 amino acids. Per the germline V gene, CDR1 is SGHNT and CDR2 is YENEEA. Written as DNA, the CDR3 is TGTGCCAGCAGCCTCCTGGGACAGAATAGCAATCAGCCCCAGCATTTT. Translating gives CASSLLGQNSNQPQHF.

This chain links TRBV5-4 with TRBJ1-4; possible D gene TRBD1, 5 bases. The CDR3 is 15 residues long. Deletions cut 5 bases from V and 0 bases from J, with 11 bases between. Germline loops: CDR1 SGHNT, CDR2 YYREEE (reference sequence). The CDR3 protein is CASSPDSPTNEKLFF. The DNA of the CDR3 is TGTGCCAGCAGTCCAGACAGCCCAACTAATGAAAAACTGTTTTTT.

This chain connects TRBV14 to TRBJ1-2, with D possibly TRBD1 on 5 matching bases. CDR3 length equals 14 residues. Trimming cost V 6 bases and J 8 bases, with 19 bases left between them. The germline gives CDR1 SGHDN, CDR2 FVKESK. The CDR3 sequence is CASRQSAGATGYTF. CDR3 coding DNA: TGTGCCAGCAGACAATCCGCCGGGGCGACGGGCTACACCTTC.

The CDR3 region is CASSSSTANYGYTF. Here the CDR3 DNA reads TGTGCCAGCAGTTCATCGACTGCTAACTATGGCTACACCTTC. The chain has TRBV6-5 and TRBJ1-2; unclear D gene. The V gene's germline CDR1 is MNHEY and CDR2 SVGAGI. V lost 4 bases and J lost 0, with 9 bases in between. The CDR3 has 14 residues.

The chain employs TRBV5-1 and TRBJ2-1, with TRBD2 identical over 7 bases. The CDR3 has 14 residues. The V segment lost 4 bases and the J segment 0 bases; nucleotides outside the gene matches: 1. The germline CDR1 and CDR2 sequences are SGHRS and YFSETQ. This chain's CDR3 is CASSGRGSYNEQFF. The CDR3 nucleotides are TGCGCCAGCAGCGGGAGGGGCTCCTACAATGAGCAGTTCTTC.

The chain joins TRBV12-5 to TRBJ1-2; TRBD1 aligns across 8 bases. J was trimmed by 7 bases and V by 0 bases; bases with no gene match: 13. CDR1 is LGHNT and CDR2 is FRNRAP in the germline V gene. CDR3 length: 17 amino acids. The CDR3 loop reads CASGLVLRSGTGRGYTF. The CDR3 DNA reads as TGTGCTAGTGGTTTGGTACTCAGGTCCGGGACAGGCCGTGGCTACACCTTC.

The chain employs TRBV7-8 and TRBJ1-2; TRBD1 agrees at 7 bases. Germline CDR1 SGHVS, CDR2 FQNEAQ. This CDR3 comprises 13 residues. J lost 7 bases, V lost 0 bases, and 2 bases had no gene match. The CDR3 region is CASSLADRSGYTF. CDR3 bases: TGTGCCAGCAGCTTAGCGGACAGGAGTGGCTACACCTTC.

This chain connects TRBV5-1 to TRBJ1-1; D call uncertain. The CDR3 is 16 amino acids. Looked up from germline, CDR1 is SGHRS and CDR2 is YFSETQ. V was pared by 0 bases and J by 5 bases, with 17 bases between. The CDR3 bases are TGCGCCAGCAGCTTGGGTGGGGTGGCGCTGGGAACTGAAGCTTTCTTT. It is translated as CASSLGGVALGTEAFF.

The chain links TRBV10-2 to TRBJ2-5, with TRBD2 matching 13 bases. Germline CDR1 and CDR2: WSHSY and SAAADI. This CDR3 has 15 residues. With V trimmed by 4 bases and J by 2 bases, 1 base remained unmatched. CDR3 residues: CASSALAGGQETQYF. The DNA of the CDR3 is TGCGCCAGCAGTGCACTAGCGGGGGGGCAAGAGACCCAGTACTTC.

V is TRBV28 and J is TRBJ2-6; 10 nucleotides align to TRBD2. Germline V CDR1 and CDR2: MDHEN, SYDVKM. V lost 5 bases and J lost 0; bases outside the gene matches: 7. This CDR3 spans 18 amino acids. The CDR3 DNA reads TGTGCCAGCAGTGTCTCCAGCGGGAGGGCCTCTGGGGCCAACGTCCTGACTTTC. This codes for CASSVSSGRASGANVLTF.

CDR3 DNA sequence: TGTGCCAGCAGCTACCCCGGGGAGACCCAGTACTTC. Its protein is CASSYPGETQYF. The V gene is TRBV5-5, the J gene TRBJ2-5; D is unclear. Between the trimmed V and J ends, which lost 3 bases and 5 bases, there was a span of 8 bases. The CDR3 contains 12 residues. CDR1 is SGHKS and CDR2 is YYEKEE in the germline V gene (reference sequence).

The CDR3 reads CASSLLRKTDQSTNEKLFF. CDR3 bases: TGTGCCAGCAGCTTGCTGCGTAAGACAGACCAATCAACTAATGAAAAACTGTTTTTT. The V call is TRBV5-6, the J call TRBJ1-4; weak D call: TRBD1 (5 bases). CDR1 is SGHDT, CDR2 YYEEEE, per germline. The CDR3 consists of 19 residues. Deletions cut 1 base from V and 0 bases from J, with 19 bases between.

The J gene is TRBJ2-4, the V gene TRBV14; TRBD1 agrees at 10 bases. Germline-derived CDR1 and CDR2 are SGHDN and FVKESK. The ends lost 3 bases at V and 0 bases at J; junction bases unmatched: 14. The CDR3 is made up of 20 amino acids. CDR3 region: CASSQLGQGVPDLAKNIQYF. The CDR3 region has the DNA TGTGCCAGCAGCCAGCTCGGACAGGGGGTCCCCGATTTAGCCAAAAACATTCAGTACTTC.

The V and J genes are TRBV20-1 and TRBJ2-1; no reliable D call. CDR3 size: 11 residues. Trimming cost V 6 bases and J 8 bases, with 11 bases left between them. The germline gives CDR1 DFQATT, CDR2 SNEGSKA (reference sequence). In DNA, the CDR3 is TGCAGTGCCATAGTAGGTGATGAGCAGTTCTTC. It yields the protein CSAIVGDEQFF.

The genes are TRBV10-3 and TRBJ1-2; D is uncertain. The CDR3 contains 13 residues. Germline V gene data show CDR1 as ENHRY and CDR2 as SYGVKD. The V and J ends lost 4 bases and 3 bases respectively, with 9 bases between them. The CDR3 loop reads CAISGTRDYGYTF. For the CDR3, the DNA is TGTGCCATCAGTGGGACCCGAGACTATGGCTACACCTTC.

The rearrangement uses TRBV19 and TRBJ2-2; TRBD2 agrees at 12 bases. Trimming took 6 bases from V and 3 from J; bases not matched to a gene: 2. This CDR3 region has 15 residues. Germline CDR1 reads LNHDA; CDR2 reads SQIVND (reference sequence). The CDR3 sequence is CASSGLAGYTGELFF. CDR3 in DNA: TGTGCCAGTAGCGGACTAGCGGGGTACACCGGGGAGCTGTTTTTT.